The next 26 T cell receptor beta chains were all read from a single sample in a study of blood T cell repertoires in COVID-19. TCRdb's table, derived via immunoSEQ multiplex PCR, lists solely in-frame clones and lacks some. The table shows about 200,000 clones, with around 86% occurring only once. The sequencing sample was made of PBMCs or T cells enriched from blood (not recorded which). The origin of the receptors is a woman aged 35 to 49 with acute COVID-19.

This sequence joins TRBV24-1 and TRBJ1-2; 8 bases fit TRBD1. This CDR3 comprises 16 residues. V trimming: 3 bases; J trimming: 2 bases; junction bases outside the gene matches: 7. Germline V CDR1 and CDR2: KGHDR, SFDVKD. The CDR3 spells CATSDPTGQGNYGYTF. DNA for the CDR3: TGTGCCACCAGTGATCCGACCGGACAGGGAAACTATGGCTACACCTTC.

The rearrangement links TRBV9 to TRBJ2-3, with 9 bases fitting TRBD1. The trim removed 9 bases at V and 7 bases at J, leaving 12 bases unmatched. Germline V lookup: CDR1 SGDLS, CDR2 YYNGEE. This CDR3 is 14 amino acids long. The CDR3 loop reads CANNRDREVNTQYF. For the CDR3, the DNA is TGTGCCAATAACCGGGACAGGGAAGTAAATACGCAGTATTTT.

This clone occurred a few times. The CDR3 DNA is TGTGCCAGCACCAGAGCGGGCTTCTCCTACGAGCAGTACTTC. As protein: CASTRAGFSYEQYF. V and J are TRBV27 and TRBJ2-7; maybe TRBD2 (6 bases). Germline CDR1 MNHEY, CDR2 SMNVEV (reference sequence). The CDR3 extends over 14 amino acids. The germline V and J ends were trimmed by 7 bases and 0 bases, with 13 bases remaining between them.

The chain is built from TRBV5-5 and TRBJ2-3; D not resolved. Germline values: CDR1 SGHKS, CDR2 YYEKEE (reference sequence). The V gene lost 5 bases and the J gene lost 2 bases, with 6 bases spanning the gap. The CDR3 is 12 amino acids. The CDR3 region is CASSPNTDTQYF. Here the CDR3 DNA reads TGTGCCAGCAGTCCTAACACAGATACGCAGTATTTT.

This clone was picked up one time. The chain links TRBV7-2 to TRBJ1-1; 8 positions agree with TRBD1. The CDR3 spans 17 residues. Germline values: CDR1 SGHTA, CDR2 FQGNSA. V was clipped by 8 bases and J by 0 bases; unmatched bases: 14. CDR3 nucleotide sequence: TGTGCCAGCGGATCCCCACAGGGGGGGGGTATGAACACTGAAGCTTTCTTT. Translated: CASGSPQGGGMNTEAFF.

The chain joins TRBV10-3 to TRBJ2-3; 8 positions agree with TRBD1. Trimming cost V 4 bases and J 3 bases; bases outside gene matches: 9. Germline loops: CDR1 ENHRY, CDR2 SYGVKD. The CDR3 loop spans 16 amino acids. This CDR3 is CAISVPGGGKTDTQYF. The CDR3 nucleotides read TGTGCCATCAGTGTTCCAGGGGGCGGTAAGACAGATACGCAGTATTTT.

V gene TRBV27 combines with J gene TRBJ2-1; D is perhaps TRBD1 (5 bases). The CDR3 runs 16 residues. Germline V gene data show CDR1 as MNHEY and CDR2 as SMNVEV (reference sequence). V shed 2 bases and J shed 5 bases, with 16 bases lying between them. The CDR3 nucleotides read TGTGCCAGCAGTTTACGCAGCAGGGATCTTAACAATGAGCAGTTCTTC. Protein product: CASSLRSRDLNNEQFF.

CDR3 DNA sequence: TGTGCCAGCAGCGTAGAGGGGCAGGGTATATATGGCTACACCTTC. This encodes CASSVEGQGIYGYTF. The rearrangement links TRBV9 to TRBJ1-2; D perhaps matches TRBD1 (5 bases). V was clipped by 0 bases and J by 5 bases, with 14 bases between them. CDR1 and CDR2 from the germline V gene are SGDLS and YYNGEE. This CDR3 has 15 amino acids. Together with reference TRBV9 and TRBJ1-2, the CDR3 gives the full variable domain: DSGVTQTPKHLITATGQRVTLRCSPRSGDLSVYWYQQSLDQGLQFLIQYYNGEERAKGNILERFSAQQFPDLHSELNLSSLELGDSALYFCASSVEGQGIYGYTFGSGTRLTVV.

The chain combines TRBV6-5 with TRBJ2-5; D possibly corresponds to TRBD1 (6 bases). V lost 4 bases, J lost 1 base, and 10 bases lay in between. The CDR3 runs 14 residues. Germline CDR1 is MNHEY and CDR2 is SVGAGI. The CDR3 loop is CASSSWTVQETQYF. The CDR3 DNA follows: TGTGCCAGCAGTTCTTGGACAGTCCAAGAGACCCAGTACTTC.

V is TRBV9 and J is TRBJ2-7; 8 bases match TRBD2. The ends lost 0 bases at V and 2 bases at J; junction bases unmatched: 10. Germline V lookup: CDR1 SGDLS, CDR2 YYNGEE. This CDR3 is built from 17 residues. The CDR3 protein is CASSVGLAGPGTYEQYF. CDR3 sequence (DNA): TGTGCCAGCAGCGTAGGGCTAGCGGGCCCCGGGACCTACGAGCAGTACTTC.

The chain is built from TRBV6-4 and TRBJ2-1; D gene unclear. V was shortened by 2 bases and J by 1 base, with 9 bases between the two germline ends. The CDR3 runs to 15 residues. Germline V gene data show CDR1 as MRHNA and CDR2 as SNTAGT. The CDR3 region has the DNA TGTGCCAGCAGTGACGGGCAGTCTTCCTACAATGAGCAGTTCTTC. It yields the protein CASSDGQSSYNEQFF.

This chain uses TRBV19 with TRBJ2-1; TRBD2 agrees at 12 bases. Losses at the gene ends were 5 bases for V and 12 bases for J; bases not matched to a gene: 8. Germline V gene sequence: CDR1 LNHDA, CDR2 SQIVND (reference sequence). CDR3 length: 14 amino acids. DNA of the CDR3: TGTGCCAGTAGTTTGAGGGAACTAGCGGGAGGGCAGTTCTTC. Translating it yields CASSLRELAGGQFF. Full variable domain (remainder filled in from reference TRBV19 and TRBJ2-1): DGGITQSPKYLFRKEGQNVTLSCEQNLNHDAMYWYRQDPGQGLRLIYYSQIVNDFQKGDIAEGYSVSREKKESFPLTVTSAQKNPTAFYLCASSLRELAGGQFFGPGTRLTVL.

Points on this clone: The junction shows a germline mismatch at one end, possibly a read error. The chain carries TRBV9 and TRBJ2-5, with 11 bases fitting TRBD2. This CDR3 is 17 amino acids long. Germline V gives CDR1 SGDLS, CDR2 YYNGEE. The chain's CDR3 is CARRVGGETSGTETQYF. The CDR3 nucleotides read TGCGCCCGCCGCGTGGGGGGGGAGACTAGCGGGACGGAGACCCAGTACTTC.

V gene TRBV6-1 combines with J gene TRBJ1-1; D not certain. The CDR3 runs 14 residues. Germline V gene sequence: CDR1 MNHNS, CDR2 SASEGT. Trimming pared 0 bases from V and 4 bases from J, leaving 9 bases between. The CDR3 DNA sequence: TGTGCCAGCAGTGAAGCGTGGAGGAGCACTGAAGCTTTCTTT. Protein: CASSEAWRSTEAFF.

V usage is TRBV5-1 and J usage is TRBJ2-5, with a weak D call TRBD1 (6 bases). This CDR3 spans 16 amino acids. The V end lost 0 bases, the J end lost 1 base, and 13 bases lay between the germline ends. Looked up from germline, CDR1 is SGHRS and CDR2 is YFSETQ. CDR3 in amino acids: CASSLAVGGVQETQYF. DNA of the CDR3: TGCGCCAGCAGCTTGGCGGTAGGGGGAGTCCAAGAGACCCAGTACTTC.

The chain has TRBV13 and TRBJ1-6; D not certain. Looked up from germline, CDR1 is PRHDT and CDR2 is FYEKMQ (reference sequence). This CDR3 has 15 residues. Trimming shortened V by 1 base and J by 7 bases, and 11 bases separated the two germline ends. In DNA, the CDR3 is TGTGCCAGCAGCTTAGCCCGGGATATCAATTCACCCCTCCACTTT. It is translated as CASSLARDINSPLHF.

The chain employs TRBV24-1 and TRBJ2-1; possible D gene TRBD2, 8 bases. Trimming took off 5 bases at V and 5 bases at J, with 18 bases between the two ends. The CDR3 has 16 residues. CDR1 and CDR2 (germline): KGHDR, SFDVKD. In DNA form, the CDR3 reads TGTGCCACCAGTGCCCTCGGGAGGGGGCCGGACAATGAGCAGTTCTTC. It codes for CATSALGRGPDNEQFF.

Worth noting for this clone: This specimen includes other DNA sequences encoding the same CDR3. The chain combines TRBV28 with TRBJ2-3; no reliable D call. There are 12 residues in the CDR3. Germline V gene sequence: CDR1 MDHEN, CDR2 SYDVKM. The V end lost 5 bases, the J end lost 2 bases, and 5 bases lay between the germline ends. Here the CDR3 reads CASSPSTDTQYF. The DNA for the CDR3 is TGTGCCAGCAGTCCCTCCACAGATACGCAGTATTTT.

The chain links TRBV7-2 to TRBJ1-5, with 8 bases lining up with TRBD1. J was trimmed by 7 bases and V by 2 bases; bases with no gene match: 7. Per the germline V gene, CDR1 is SGHTA and CDR2 is FQGNSA. The CDR3 spans 15 residues. The chain's CDR3 is CASSLKGTGGQPQHF. CDR3 in DNA: TGTGCCAGCAGCTTAAAAGGGACAGGAGGACAGCCCCAGCATTTT.

This clone was observed a handful of times. The V and J genes are TRBV5-1 and TRBJ1-2; a possible D gene is TRBD1 (6 bases). CDR1 and CDR2 from the germline V gene are SGHRS and YFSETQ. V was trimmed by 0 bases and J by 9 bases, leaving 15 bases between them. This CDR3 has 14 residues. CDR3 in amino acids: CASSLGTEPYRYTF. CDR3 nucleotides: TGCGCCAGCAGCTTGGGGACAGAGCCCTACCGCTACACCTTC.

V usage is TRBV13 and J usage is TRBJ1-2; D call uncertain. Trimming stripped 0 bases from V and 7 bases from J, with 6 bases between. The CDR3 runs to 12 residues. Germline loops: CDR1 PRHDT, CDR2 FYEKMQ (reference sequence). Here the CDR3 reads CASSLGLLGYTF. The CDR3 coding sequence is TGTGCCAGCAGCTTAGGCCTTCTTGGCTACACCTTC. Full variable domain (rest looked up from reference TRBV13 and TRBJ1-2): AAGVIQSPRHLIKEKRETATLKCYPIPRHDTVYWYQQGPGQDPQFLISFYEKMQSDKGSIPDRFSAQQFSDYHSELNMSSLELGDSALYFCASSLGLLGYTFGSGTRLTVV.

In its sample, this clone was seen once. The chain recombines TRBV18 with TRBJ2-7; 7 bases are a match to TRBD1. The germline gives CDR1 KGHSH, CDR2 LQKENI. V was clipped by 0 bases and J by 2 bases; unmatched bases: 1. The CDR3 is 14 residues long. The CDR3 region has the DNA TGTGCCAGCTCACCACCGGGACAGCCCTACGAGCAGTACTTC. Its translation: CASSPPGQPYEQYF.

This clone was observed a handful of times. This chain uses TRBV3-1 (or the pseudogene TRBV3-2) with TRBJ2-5, with 13 bases matching TRBD2. Germline V gene data show CDR1 as LGHDT and CDR2 as YNNKEL (reference sequence). The CDR3 length is 17 residues. Trimming cost V 4 bases and J 2 bases; bases outside gene matches: 7. The CDR3 DNA sequence: TGTGCCAGCAGCCTAACTAGCGGGAGGGCCTTACAAGAGACCCAGTACTTC. It yields the protein CASSLTSGRALQETQYF.

The rearrangement joins TRBV4-1 to TRBJ2-1, with 7 bases aligning to TRBD2. The CDR3 runs to 15 residues. The V and J ends lost 5 bases and 8 bases, in that order; junction bases with no gene match: 12. The germline V gene has CDR1 MGHRA and CDR2 YSYEKL. The chain's CDR3 is CASSEKAGALDEQFF. The CDR3 DNA follows: TGCGCCAGCAGCGAAAAGGCGGGAGCGTTAGATGAGCAGTTCTTC.

This chain uses TRBV7-2 with TRBJ1-3; D ambiguous. Germline V gene data show CDR1 as SGHTA and CDR2 as FQGNSA. V was clipped by 1 base and J by 5 bases, with 9 bases between them. The CDR3 consists of 14 residues. The DNA of the CDR3 is TGTGCCAGCAGCTTAGACACCCCAAGAAACACCATATATTTT. This gives the protein CASSLDTPRNTIYF.

The chain is built from TRBV29-1 and TRBJ2-7, with D unresolved. In germline, CDR1 is SQVTM, CDR2 ANQGSEA. The CDR3 spans 13 residues. V shed 7 bases and J shed 0 bases, with 13 bases lying between them. The CDR3 is CSGGNPDSYEQYF. DNA for the CDR3: TGCAGCGGGGGTAACCCAGACTCCTACGAGCAGTACTTC.